The 2 T cell receptor beta chains listed next were all sequenced from one sample in a study of Graves' ophthalmopathy and Graves' hyperthyroidism. Amplified material comprised TCR beta CDR3 regions derived from RNA transcripts. The authors performed first-round RT-PCR with HTBI primers and then a second-round multiplex PCR. TCRdb independently ran MiXCR on the multiplex PCR reads; one entry per CDR3 protein. The data hold roughly 170,000 distinct CDR3 sequences, with approximately 40% observed a single time. The sample consisted of peripheral blood. These receptors originate from a man aged 25-45 years with Graves' ophthalmopathy.

The J gene is TRBJ1-1, the V gene TRBV11-2; D gene unclear. The CDR3 spans 19 residues. Between the trimmed V and J ends, which lost 0 bases and 4 bases, there was a span of 24 bases. CDR1 is SGHAT, CDR2 FQNNGV, per germline. This CDR3 is CASSLDPWGAARQSTEAFF. DNA of the CDR3: TGTGCCAGCAGCTTAGATCCCTGGGGTGCAGCCAGACAAAGCACTGAAGCTTTCTTT.

This clonotype was counted ten times or more. The J gene is TRBJ2-7, the V gene TRBV12-3 or TRBV12-4, with D unclear. The V and J ends lost 6 bases and 1 base respectively, with 25 bases between them. The CDR3 covers 18 residues. The CDR3 bases are TGTGCCAGCAGACTTCGACCCCTCGTACGCAAGAGATCCTACGAGCAGTACTTC. It codes for CASRLRPLVRKRSYEQYF.